This T cell receptor beta chain was documented in a study of T cell responses to AZD1222 COVID-19 vaccine. Produced via immunoSEQ multiplex PCR; TCRdb's table is partial and in-frame only. The sample gives about 100,000 clones, about 89% of which show up once; 4% to 4.5% is in the top ten. Germline V lookup: CDR1 SGHTA, CDR2 FQGNSA. The CDR3 is 14 amino acids. The V gene end was trimmed by 2 bases and the J gene end by 6 bases; junction bases not matched to a gene: 4. This chain uses TRBV7-2 with TRBJ2-1; TRBD1 agrees at 7 bases. The source of this sequence is an adult in good health. The source material was peripheral blood, sampled on day 0 of MenACWY control vaccination. The CDR3: CASSLNRGSNEQFF. CDR3 DNA: TGTGCCAGCAGCTTAAACAGGGGATCCAATGAGCAGTTCTTC.